The 25 T cell receptor beta chains below come from one sample, sequenced in a study of cytomegalovirus exposure and HLA in healthy donors. Primers for the PCR totalled 60 Vbeta and 13 Jbeta. Assay used: immunoSEQ multiplex PCR; TCRdb lists only in-frame clones, some missing. The sample lists about 160,000 clones; around 80% were seen once. Specimen: PBMCs. Receptors originate from a man aged 18 to 30 in good health and CMV-seropositive.

V is TRBV6-5 and J is TRBJ2-1; possible D gene TRBD1, 7 bases. The CDR3 contains 12 residues. CDR1 and CDR2 from the germline V gene are MNHEY and SVGAGI. V dropped 2 bases and J dropped 9 bases, with 8 bases sitting between them. CDR3 amino acids: CASSYQGGEQFF. CDR3 coding DNA: TGTGCCAGCAGTTACCAGGGGGGTGAGCAGTTCTTC.

This clone showed up just a few times. The genes are TRBV9 and TRBJ2-3; TRBD2 matches at 7 bases. This CDR3 contains 15 residues. Germline V gene lookup returns CDR1 SGDLS and CDR2 YYNGEE. V lost 3 bases, J lost 8 bases, and 12 bases stayed unmatched. The CDR3 protein is CASSDLFAGVGTQYF. In nucleotides, the CDR3 is TGTGCCAGCAGCGACCTCTTCGCGGGGGTAGGTACGCAGTATTTT.

The chain links TRBV6-5 to TRBJ1-3; a weak D match, TRBD1 (5 bases). Germline lookup yields CDR1 MNHEY and CDR2 SVGAGI. Between the trimmed V and J ends, which lost 2 bases and 0 bases, there was a span of 11 bases. This CDR3 comprises 16 residues. The CDR3 DNA follows: TGTGCCAGCAGTTACGGGGGGAGTAGCTCTGGAAACACCATATATTTT. This codes for CASSYGGSSSGNTIYF.

This chain links TRBV7-9 with TRBJ1-1; D remains ambiguous. Germline assignment: CDR1 SEHNR and CDR2 FQNEAQ (reference sequence). Trimming stripped 5 bases from V and 1 base from J, with 11 bases between. The CDR3 spans 14 residues. The CDR3, as DNA: TGTGCCAGCAGCCCCACTATCGGGAACACTGAAGCTTTCTTT. The encoded protein is CASSPTIGNTEAFF.

The chain employs TRBV10-3 and TRBJ1-2, with a weak D call TRBD1 (5 bases). V gave up 6 bases and J gave up 8 bases, with 13 bases separating them. The CDR3 spans 12 residues. CDR1 is ENHRY and CDR2 is SYGVKD in the germline V gene. CDR3 sequence: CAIRTDRLGYTF. The CDR3 DNA reads as TGTGCCATCAGAACAGACAGACTCGGCTACACCTTC.

The genes are TRBV2 and TRBJ1-3; a possible D gene is TRBD1 (5 bases). V was clipped by 6 bases and J by 3 bases, with 12 bases between them. The CDR3 is 14 residues long. Germline V gives CDR1 SNHLY, CDR2 FYNNEI. The CDR3 spells CASRPDRNGNTIYF. For the CDR3, the DNA is TGTGCCAGCAGACCCGACAGAAATGGAAACACCATATATTTT.

This chain joins TRBV7-6 and TRBJ2-1, with D uncertain. Germline lookup yields CDR1 SGHVS and CDR2 FNYEAQ. The CDR3 has 15 residues. Trimming pared 0 bases from V and 10 bases from J, leaving 16 bases between. CDR3 bases: TGTGCCAGCAGCTTAGCCCGAATTCCCCTGGGCGAGCAGTTCTTC. Translation: CASSLARIPLGEQFF.

The V call is TRBV11-2, the J call TRBJ1-6; D is possibly TRBD1 (5 bases). The CDR3 runs 16 residues. Trimming took 4 bases from V and 7 from J, leaving 17 bases between them. Germline V gene lookup returns CDR1 SGHAT and CDR2 FQNNGV. CDR3: CASSSYPDSGNSPLHF. The DNA for the CDR3 is TGTGCCAGCAGCTCCTACCCCGACAGCGGGAATTCACCCCTCCACTTT.

V gene TRBV9 combines with J gene TRBJ1-2; no clear D. Germline V gene data show CDR1 as SGDLS and CDR2 as YYNGEE. The CDR3 spans 18 residues. The germline V and J ends were trimmed by 0 bases and 4 bases, with 22 bases remaining between them. Here the CDR3 reads CASSVAPQPDTQGYGYTF. The CDR3 DNA reads as TGTGCCAGCAGCGTAGCGCCCCAGCCAGACACCCAAGGCTATGGCTACACCTTC.

This clone was seen a handful of times. The chain recombines TRBV6-1 with TRBJ1-3, with a tentative D call TRBD1 (5 bases). Germline V CDR1 and CDR2: MNHNS, SASEGT. The CDR3 is made up of 14 amino acids. Trimming pared 5 bases from V and 2 bases from J, leaving 10 bases between. CDR3 sequence: CASSTQGPGNTIYF. For the CDR3, the DNA is TGTGCCAGCAGTACTCAGGGCCCTGGAAACACCATATATTTT.

The chain is built from TRBV29-1 and TRBJ1-1; D call uncertain. CDR1 and CDR2 (germline): SQVTM, ANQGSEA. CDR3 length equals 13 residues. The V end was cut by 4 bases, the J end by 5 bases, with 14 bases between. The CDR3 bases are TGCAGCGTTGGAAGGGAGGGCAGGACTGAAGCTTTCTTT. As protein: CSVGREGRTEAFF.

The chain links TRBV5-1 to TRBJ1-5; 7 positions match TRBD1. The CDR3 runs 15 residues. The germline V gene encodes CDR1 SGHRS and CDR2 YFSETQ. J lost 3 bases, V lost 4 bases, and 7 bases had no gene match. The CDR3 region has the DNA TGCGCCAGCAGCGCTTCCGGGACAGACAATCAGCCCCAGCATTTT. This codes for CASSASGTDNQPQHF.

V and J are TRBV2 and TRBJ2-7; 9 bases line up with TRBD1. V shed 6 bases and J 3 bases; nucleotides not matched to a gene: 0. CDR3 length: 12 residues. CDR1 is SNHLY, CDR2 FYNNEI, per germline. CDR3 nucleotides: TGTGCCAGCAGGGGACAGGGCTACGAGCAGTACTTC. Protein product: CASRGQGYEQYF.

The V call is TRBV7-2, the J call TRBJ2-7; the D is unclear. Germline V CDR1 and CDR2: SGHTA, FQGNSA. V was clipped by 1 base and J by 6 bases, with 13 bases between them. CDR3 length: 14 residues. The CDR3 coding sequence is TGTGCCAGCAGCTTAGAGCTACCTCTGTTCGAGCAGTACTTC. Residues: CASSLELPLFEQYF.

The rearrangement uses TRBV10-3 and TRBJ2-7; no definite D call. Between the trimmed V and J ends, which lost 1 base and 3 bases, there was a span of 13 bases. Germline CDR1 ENHRY, CDR2 SYGVKD. The CDR3 is 15 amino acids. In DNA form, the CDR3 reads TGTGCCATCAGTGAGTTGTCGAAGAGAGACTACGAGCAGTACTTC. Encoded protein: CAISELSKRDYEQYF.

The chain links TRBV5-1 to TRBJ2-3; 7 nucleotides agree with TRBD1. V was clipped by 3 bases and J by 1 base; unmatched bases: 5. This CDR3 contains 15 residues. Per the germline V gene, CDR1 is SGHRS and CDR2 is YFSETQ. The CDR3 reads CASSSEGTGTDTQYF. CDR3 coding DNA: TGCGCCAGCAGCTCTGAAGGGACAGGCACAGATACGCAGTATTTT. The full variable domain, completed using reference TRBV5-1 and TRBJ2-3, is KAGVTQTPRYLIKTRGQQVTLSCSPISGHRSVSWYQQTPGQGLQFLFEYFSETQRNKGNFPGRFSGRQFSNSRSEMNVSTLELGDSALYLCASSSEGTGTDTQYFGPGTRLTVL.

This sequence joins TRBV19 and TRBJ1-2; D not certain. Germline V CDR1 and CDR2: LNHDA, SQIVND (reference sequence). This CDR3 is built from 17 residues. Trimming stripped 0 bases from V and 2 bases from J, with 16 bases between. This CDR3 is CASSIDGRARSNYGYTF. DNA for the CDR3: TGTGCCAGTAGTATAGACGGGAGGGCCCGGTCAAACTATGGCTACACCTTC.

The chain uses TRBV27 and TRBJ1-4; D uncertain. CDR1 and CDR2 (germline): MNHEY, SMNVEV (reference sequence). The germline V and J ends were trimmed by 6 bases and 0 bases, with 23 bases remaining between them. This CDR3 contains 19 residues. The CDR3 loop reads CASSLLQRELHATNEKLFF. CDR3 coding DNA: TGTGCCAGCAGCCTGCTGCAACGGGAACTCCATGCAACTAATGAAAAACTGTTTTTT.

The genes are TRBV7-2 and TRBJ1-5; D not resolved. Germline V gives CDR1 SGHTA, CDR2 FQGNSA. The ends were cut back, 3 bases at V and 0 bases at J, with 9 bases in the middle. The CDR3 extends over 15 amino acids. In nucleotides, the CDR3 is TGTGCCAGCAGCTTCCGACGGGTTAGCAATCAGCCCCAGCATTTT. Its translation: CASSFRRVSNQPQHF.

V usage is TRBV30 and J usage is TRBJ1-3; D call uncertain. With 3 bases removed from V and 4 bases from J, the gap between germline ends came to 22 bases. The CDR3 spans 17 residues. Germline CDR1 is GTSNPN and CDR2 is SVGIG (reference sequence). CDR3 sequence (DNA): TGTGCCTGGAGCGATATAGGGTGGCCCGGGAGCGGAAACACCATATATTTT. As protein: CAWSDIGWPGSGNTIYF.

The rearrangement links TRBV6-1 to TRBJ1-2; TRBD1 might be the D (5 bases). The germline V and J ends were trimmed by 6 bases and 6 bases, with 14 bases remaining between them. Germline V gene data show CDR1 as MNHNS and CDR2 as SASEGT. The CDR3 consists of 13 residues. CDR3 loop: CASRGIAGDGYTF. CDR3 DNA: TGTGCCAGCAGGGGAATCGCGGGGGATGGCTACACCTTC.

This clone has a handful of counts. The chain has TRBV5-6 and TRBJ2-7; possible D gene TRBD1, 7 bases. Germline lookup yields CDR1 SGHDT and CDR2 YYEEEE. The CDR3 has 15 amino acids. V lost 4 bases, J lost 3 bases, and 17 bases lay in between. In DNA form, the CDR3 reads TGTGCCAGCAGCCACAGGCGGGACAGATTCTACGAGCAGTACTTC. It yields the protein CASSHRRDRFYEQYF. Full variable domain (remainder filled in from reference TRBV5-6 and TRBJ2-7): DAGVTQSPTHLIKTRGQQVTLRCSPKSGHDTVSWYQQALGQGPQFIFQYYEEEERQRGNFPDRFSGHQFPNYSSELNVNALLLGDSALYLCASSHRRDRFYEQYFGPGTRLTVT.

The CDR3 is CASSLHRDRVNEQYF. The CDR3 DNA reads TGTGCCAGCAGCTTGCACCGGGACAGGGTGAACGAGCAGTACTTC. The chain recombines TRBV5-5 with TRBJ2-7, with 9 bases identical to TRBD1. In germline, CDR1 is SGHKS, CDR2 YYEKEE (reference sequence). The junction had 7 bases not matched to a gene; V was cut back by 1 base and J by 5 bases. This CDR3 region has 15 residues.

This clone was picked up a small number of times. The chain employs TRBV7-7 and TRBJ2-3; 11 nucleotides match TRBD2. This CDR3 comprises 21 residues. Germline assignment: CDR1 SSHAT and CDR2 FNYEAQ (reference sequence). V lost 3 bases and J lost 4; bases outside the gene matches: 21. The CDR3 here is CASSFQPAGFSGGGSADTQYF. CDR3 bases: TGTGCCAGCAGCTTTCAGCCCGCCGGATTTAGCGGGGGGGGAAGCGCAGATACGCAGTATTTT.

About this clone itself: The same CDR3 arises from other DNA sequences in this sample as well. This rearrangement joins TRBV10-1 to TRBJ2-3; a weak D match, TRBD2 (5 bases). With 3 bases removed from V and 2 bases from J, the gap between germline ends came to 9 bases. The germline V gene has CDR1 WNHNN and CDR2 SYGVQD (reference sequence). CDR3 length equals 14 residues. The CDR3 DNA reads as TGCGCCAGCAGTGAACAAGCGGACACAGATACGCAGTATTTT. Translating it yields CASSEQADTDTQYF.